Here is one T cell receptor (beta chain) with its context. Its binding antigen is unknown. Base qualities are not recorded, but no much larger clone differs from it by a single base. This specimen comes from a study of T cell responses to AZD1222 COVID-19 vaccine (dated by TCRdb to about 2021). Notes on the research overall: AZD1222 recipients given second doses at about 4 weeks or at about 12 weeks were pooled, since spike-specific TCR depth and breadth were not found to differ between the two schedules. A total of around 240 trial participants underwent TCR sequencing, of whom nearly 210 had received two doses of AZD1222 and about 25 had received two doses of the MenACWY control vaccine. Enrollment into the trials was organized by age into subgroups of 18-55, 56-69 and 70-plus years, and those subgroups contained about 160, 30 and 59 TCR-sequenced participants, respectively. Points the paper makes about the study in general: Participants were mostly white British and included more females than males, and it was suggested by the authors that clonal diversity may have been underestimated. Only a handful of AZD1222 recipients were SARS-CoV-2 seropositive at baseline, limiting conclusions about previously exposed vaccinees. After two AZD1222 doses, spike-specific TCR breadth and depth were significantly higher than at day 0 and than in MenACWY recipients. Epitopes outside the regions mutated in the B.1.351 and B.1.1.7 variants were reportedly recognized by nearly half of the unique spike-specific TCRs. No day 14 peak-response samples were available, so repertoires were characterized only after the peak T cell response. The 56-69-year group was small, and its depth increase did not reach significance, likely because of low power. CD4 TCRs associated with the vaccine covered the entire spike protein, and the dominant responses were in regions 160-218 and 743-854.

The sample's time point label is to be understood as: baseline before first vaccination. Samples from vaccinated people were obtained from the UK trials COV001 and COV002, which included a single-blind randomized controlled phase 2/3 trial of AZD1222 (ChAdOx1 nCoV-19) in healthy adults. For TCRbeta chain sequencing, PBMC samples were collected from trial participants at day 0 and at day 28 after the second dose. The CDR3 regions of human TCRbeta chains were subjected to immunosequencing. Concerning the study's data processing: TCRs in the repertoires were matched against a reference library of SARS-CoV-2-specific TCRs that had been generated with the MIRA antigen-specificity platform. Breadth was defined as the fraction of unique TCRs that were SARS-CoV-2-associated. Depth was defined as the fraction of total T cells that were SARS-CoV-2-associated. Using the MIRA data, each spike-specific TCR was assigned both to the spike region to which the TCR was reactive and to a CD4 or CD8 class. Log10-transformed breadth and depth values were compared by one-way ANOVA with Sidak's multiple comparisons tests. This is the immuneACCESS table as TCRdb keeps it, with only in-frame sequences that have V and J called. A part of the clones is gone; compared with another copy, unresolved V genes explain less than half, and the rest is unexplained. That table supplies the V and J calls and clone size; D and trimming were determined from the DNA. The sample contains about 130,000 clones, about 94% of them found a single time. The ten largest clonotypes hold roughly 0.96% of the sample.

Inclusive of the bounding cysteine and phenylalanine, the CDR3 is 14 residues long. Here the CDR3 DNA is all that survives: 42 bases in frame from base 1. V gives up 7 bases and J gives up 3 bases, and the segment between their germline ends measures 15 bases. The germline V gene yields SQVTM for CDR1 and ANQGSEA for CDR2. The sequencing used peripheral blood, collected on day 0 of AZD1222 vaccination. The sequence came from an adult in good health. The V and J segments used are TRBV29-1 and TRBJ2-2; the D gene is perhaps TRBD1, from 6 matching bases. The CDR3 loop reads CSGGRGADTGELFF. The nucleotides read TGCAGCGGCGGCAGGGGCGCCGACACCGGGGAGCTGTTTTTT.